These 13 T cell receptor beta chains were all obtained from the same sample, sequenced in a study of cytomegalovirus exposure and HLA in healthy donors. It was with 60 Vbeta and 13 Jbeta primers that the PCR ran. TCRdb keeps only in-frame clones here, not all; method: immunoSEQ multiplex PCR. The repertoire holds 110,000 to 150,000 clones, with roughly 71% as singletons. Specimen: PBMCs. The source of these receptors is a man under 40 in good health and CMV-seronegative.

The rearrangement uses TRBV27 and TRBJ1-2, with D maybe TRBD1 (5 bases). The V gene's germline CDR1 is MNHEY and CDR2 SMNVEV (reference sequence). The germline V and J ends were trimmed by 2 bases and 4 bases, with 8 bases remaining between them. This CDR3 contains 13 residues. In nucleotides, the CDR3 is TGTGCCAGCAGTTTAAGCGACAGCTATGGCTACACCTTC. This gives the protein CASSLSDSYGYTF.

This clone was observed a handful of times. The CDR3 reads CASSRGMTGKGTEAFF. CDR3 coding DNA: TGTGCCAGCAGCCGCGGTATGACAGGGAAAGGGACTGAAGCTTTCTTT. V is TRBV10-3 and J is TRBJ1-1; 7 bases match TRBD1. The J segment lost 5 bases and the V segment lost 10 bases, leaving 19 bases of the junction unmatched. This CDR3 region has 16 residues. Germline V lookup: CDR1 ENHRY, CDR2 SYGVKD.

This clone was recorded once. This chain connects TRBV6-4 to TRBJ1-1, with 8 bases identical to TRBD1. Germline CDR1 is MRHNA and CDR2 is SNTAGT. After removal of 6 bases from V and 8 bases from J, the junction contained 8 bases not matched to a gene. The CDR3 spans 13 residues. CDR3 DNA sequence: TGTGCCAGCAGACAACCCGGGACAGGAGAAGCTTTCTTT. It specifies CASRQPGTGEAFF.

This chain uses TRBV4-1 with TRBJ2-7; 12 nucleotides line up with TRBD2. Looked up from germline, CDR1 is MGHRA and CDR2 is YSYEKL. The CDR3 has 16 amino acids. Losses at the gene ends were 3 bases for V and 5 bases for J; bases not matched to a gene: 8. The CDR3 nucleotides are TGCGCCAGCAGCCACTCACTAGCGGGAGGCCGAGACGAGCAGTACTTC. It specifies CASSHSLAGGRDEQYF.

The chain combines TRBV21-1 with TRBJ2-7; whether TRBD1, the table's D call, matches the DNA was not checked. TRBV21-1 is described as a pseudogene. The CDR3 extends over 13 amino acids. Written as DNA, the CDR3 is TGTGCCAGCAGCAAAGCTGCGAAGGGGGAGCAGTACTTC. This gives the protein CASSKAAKGEQYF.

J is TRBJ1-2 and V is TRBV7-9; TRBD1 might be the D (5 bases). Germline V CDR1 and CDR2: SEHNR, FQNEAQ (reference sequence). The CDR3 extends over 14 amino acids. Trimming took 2 bases from V and 2 from J, leaving 9 bases between them. The CDR3 is CASSLLTVNYGYTF. In DNA, the CDR3 is TGTGCCAGCAGCTTATTGACAGTCAACTATGGCTACACCTTC.

The chain couples TRBV29-1 to TRBJ2-5; maybe TRBD1 (6 bases). Germline V lookup: CDR1 SQVTM, CDR2 ANQGSEA. The CDR3 sequence is 13 residues long. Trimming took 6 bases from V and 1 from J, leaving 12 bases between them. CDR3 sequence reads: CSVADRLQETQYF. The CDR3 bases are TGCAGCGTGGCCGACAGGCTCCAAGAGACCCAGTACTTC. Filled out from reference TRBV29-1 and TRBJ2-5, the complete variable domain reads SAVISQKPSRDICQRGTSLTIQCQVDSQVTMMFWYRQQPGQSLTLIATANQGSEATYESGFVIDKFPISRPNLTFSTLTVSNMSPEDSSIYLCSVADRLQETQYFGPGTRLLVL.

The V call is TRBV10-3, the J call TRBJ1-1; 8 bases agree with TRBD1. Looked up from germline, CDR1 is ENHRY and CDR2 is SYGVKD. The CDR3 has 15 amino acids. V was clipped by 5 bases and J by 0 bases; unmatched bases: 5. The CDR3 nucleotides are TGTGCCATCAGTCAGGGGGACAGGCTGAACACTGAAGCTTTCTTT. Translating gives CAISQGDRLNTEAFF.

This chain links TRBV5-1 with TRBJ2-7, with D perhaps TRBD2 (7 bases). The V end was cut by 1 base, the J end by 4 bases, with 15 bases between. The CDR3 loop spans 15 amino acids. Germline V CDR1 and CDR2: SGHRS, YFSETQ. CDR3 nucleotide sequence: TGCGCCAGCAGCTTGACCGGGGGGCGTTCGTACGAGCAGTACTTC. Its protein product is CASSLTGGRSYEQYF.

This clone was seen a handful of times. V gene TRBV5-4 combines with J gene TRBJ2-1, with 8 bases identical to TRBD1. The CDR3 totals 15 residues. Per the germline V gene, CDR1 is SGHNT and CDR2 is YYREEE (reference sequence). Trimming cost V 0 bases and J 10 bases; bases outside gene matches: 9. The CDR3 sequence is CASSLAGGGRMEQFF. The CDR3 DNA reads TGTGCCAGCAGCTTGGCAGGGGGCGGTCGCATGGAGCAGTTCTTC.

This chain connects TRBV2 to TRBJ2-5; D is perhaps TRBD2 (6 bases). Trimming stripped 3 bases from V and 2 bases from J, with 13 bases between. Germline loops: CDR1 SNHLY, CDR2 FYNNEI. The CDR3 length is 15 residues. The CDR3: CASSDGGALQETQYF. The CDR3 DNA is TGTGCCAGCAGTGACGGCGGGGCCTTACAAGAGACCCAGTACTTC.

The chain uses TRBV7-8 and TRBJ1-5; 9 bases are shared with TRBD1. J was trimmed by 6 bases and V by 1 base; bases with no gene match: 4. Per the germline V gene, CDR1 is SGHVS and CDR2 is FQNEAQ. The CDR3 sequence is 15 residues long. In nucleotides, the CDR3 is TGTGCCAGCAGCTTAGACAGGGGGCAAGCTCAGCCCCAGCATTTT. This encodes CASSLDRGQAQPQHF.

The genes are TRBV11-3 and TRBJ2-2, with 9 bases matching TRBD1. CDR3 length: 14 amino acids. With V trimmed by 6 bases and J by 5 bases, 4 bases remained unmatched. Germline CDR1 reads SGHNT; CDR2 reads YENEEA. CDR3 coding DNA: TGTGCCAGCAGACAGACAGGGGGTACCGGGGAGCTGTTTTTT. This encodes CASRQTGGTGELFF.